The following is a TCR beta chain sequence with its context. The antigen is not known. The data originate from a study of identical twins. Each CDR3 protein is one row after TCRdb ran MiXCR on the 5' RACE reads. Of about 570,000 distinct CDR3 sequences listed, around a tenth are singletons. This CDR3 spans 15 amino acids. Germline V CDR1 and CDR2: MNHGY, SVAAGI. Trimming took off 8 bases at V and 1 base at J, with 17 bases between the two ends. The study, taken as a whole, reports: Among beta out-of-frame sequences, excess sharing between twins appeared weaker. Zero-insertion analyses were open to partial confounding by invariant MAIT and iNKT cells.

The same sample was also used in a study of yellow fever vaccine responses in identical twins. That work contributes: Vaccine T cell responses of twins reportedly seemed partly convergent and partly personalized.

Sample: PBMCs. The chain uses TRBV6-9 and TRBJ2-5; D could derive from TRBD1 or TRBD2 (5 bases each). This TCR derives from a young woman in good health. DNA of the CDR3: TGTGCCAGCCACGGCTGGGGGAAATGCCAAGAGACCCAGTACTTC. This codes for CASHGWGKCQETQYF.